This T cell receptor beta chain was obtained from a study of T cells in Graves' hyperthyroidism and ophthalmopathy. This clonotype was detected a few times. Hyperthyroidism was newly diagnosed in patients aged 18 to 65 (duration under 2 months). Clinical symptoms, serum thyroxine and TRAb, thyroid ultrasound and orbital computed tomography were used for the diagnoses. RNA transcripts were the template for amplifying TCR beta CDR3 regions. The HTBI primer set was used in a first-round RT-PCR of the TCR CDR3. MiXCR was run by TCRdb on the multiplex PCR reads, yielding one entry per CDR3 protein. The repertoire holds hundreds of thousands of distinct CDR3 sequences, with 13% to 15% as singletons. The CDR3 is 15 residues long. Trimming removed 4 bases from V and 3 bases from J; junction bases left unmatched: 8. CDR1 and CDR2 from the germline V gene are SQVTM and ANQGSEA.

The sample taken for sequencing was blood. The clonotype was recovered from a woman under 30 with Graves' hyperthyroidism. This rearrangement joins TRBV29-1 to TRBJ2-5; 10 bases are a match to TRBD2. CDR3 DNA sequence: TGCAGCGTTGTAGGGACTAGCGTTGGAGAAGAGACCCAGTACTTC. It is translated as CSVVGTSVGEETQYF.